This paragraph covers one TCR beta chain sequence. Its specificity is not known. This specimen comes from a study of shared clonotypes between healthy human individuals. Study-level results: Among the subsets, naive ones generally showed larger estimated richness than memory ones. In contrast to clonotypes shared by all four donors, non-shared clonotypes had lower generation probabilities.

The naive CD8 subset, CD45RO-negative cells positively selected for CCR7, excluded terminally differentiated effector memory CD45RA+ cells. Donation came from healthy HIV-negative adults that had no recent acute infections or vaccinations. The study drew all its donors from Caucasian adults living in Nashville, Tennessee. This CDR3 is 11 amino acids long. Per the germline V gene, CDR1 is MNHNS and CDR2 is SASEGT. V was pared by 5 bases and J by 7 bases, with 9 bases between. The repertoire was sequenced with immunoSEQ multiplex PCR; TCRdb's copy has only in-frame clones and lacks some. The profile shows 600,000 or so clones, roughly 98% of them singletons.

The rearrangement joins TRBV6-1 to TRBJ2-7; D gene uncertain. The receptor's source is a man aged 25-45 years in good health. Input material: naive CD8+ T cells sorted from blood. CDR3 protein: CASSPQREQYF. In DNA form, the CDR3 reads TGTGCCAGCAGTCCACAGAGAGAGCAGTACTTC.